These 8 T cell receptor beta chains were sequenced from one sample in a study of OX40 agonist ivuxolimab in advanced cancers. The method was immunoSEQ multiplex PCR; TCRdb's version includes in-frame clones alone and lacks a portion of them. There are approximately 40,000 clones in the sample; about 90% occur only once, and less than 9.5% lies in the top ten. Sequencing was performed on CD4+ or CD8+ T cells sorted from blood, taken in a trial of the OX40 agonist ivuxolimab. The origin of the receptors is an adult with an advanced solid tumor such as melanoma, head and neck, liver or kidney cancer.

The chain is built from TRBV5-1 and TRBJ1-1, with 8 bases aligning to TRBD1. CDR1 is SGHRS, CDR2 YFSETQ, per germline. The CDR3 is 16 amino acids. With V trimmed by 4 bases and J by 2 bases, 10 bases remained unmatched. The CDR3 spells CASSTWTGTSNTEAFF. The CDR3 bases are TGCGCCAGCAGCACCTGGACAGGGACCTCCAACACTGAAGCTTTCTTT.

DNA for the CDR3: TGTGCCAGCAGCCATGCTGGAGCCTACGAGCAGTACGTC. Its protein is CASSHAGAYEQYV. The rearrangement links TRBV6-5 to TRBJ2-7; D is uncertain. Looked up from germline, CDR1 is MNHEY and CDR2 is SVGAGI. The CDR3 is made up of 13 amino acids. V lost 6 bases and J 2 bases, leaving 11 bases between the germline ends.

This CDR3 is CASSGRQAYGYTF. The CDR3 DNA follows: TGTGCCAGCAGCGGTCGACAGGCCTATGGCTACACCTTC. This chain uses TRBV9 with TRBJ1-2; a weak D match, TRBD1 (6 bases). V was pared by 3 bases and J by 4 bases, with 10 bases between. CDR1 and CDR2 from the germline V gene are SGDLS and YYNGEE. This CDR3 spans 13 amino acids.

The V and J genes are TRBV25-1 and TRBJ1-1; D is unclear. The ends were cut back, 1 base at V and 0 bases at J, with 6 bases in the middle. The CDR3 spans 14 residues. Germline values: CDR1 MGHDK, CDR2 SYGVNS. CDR3 residues: CASSEWGMNTEAFF. CDR3 nucleotides: TGTGCCAGCAGTGAATGGGGAATGAACACTGAAGCTTTCTTT. The variable domain in full, completed from reference TRBV25-1 and TRBJ1-1, reads EADIYQTPRYLVIGTGKKITLECSQTMGHDKMYWYQQDPGMELHLIHYSYGVNSTEKGDLSSESTVSRIRTEHFPLTLESARPSHTSQYLCASSEWGMNTEAFFGQGTRLTVV.

This chain links TRBV5-6 with TRBJ2-6, with D hard to call. CDR3 size: 15 residues. Trimming took off 0 bases at V and 1 base at J, with 5 bases between the two ends. Germline-derived CDR1 and CDR2 are SGHDT and YYEEEE. The CDR3: CASSLGQSGANVLTF. CDR3 nucleotides: TGTGCCAGCAGCTTGGGGCAGTCTGGGGCCAACGTCCTGACTTTC.

This chain's CDR3 is CSVEDTQRKMAGEQYF. The CDR3, as DNA: TGCAGCGTTGAAGATACCCAGCGGAAGATGGCGGGGGAGCAGTATTTT. The gene calls are TRBV29-1 and TRBJ2-3, with 7 bases fitting TRBD2. Germline lookup yields CDR1 SQVTM and CDR2 ANQGSEA. This CDR3 has 16 residues. Germline trimming cut 0 bases from V and 11 bases from J; bases unmatched to any gene: 17.

As concerns this clone: One end of the junction fails to match germline, which may point to a read error. CDR3 in DNA: TGTGCTAGCAGCTCCCGGAGCGGCCAAGAGACCCAGTACTTC. Translation: CASSSRSGQETQYF. The chain couples TRBV7-7 to TRBJ2-5; D is possibly TRBD2 (5 bases). Germline loops: CDR1 SSHAT, CDR2 FNYEAQ (reference sequence). This CDR3 has 14 amino acids.

The chain carries TRBV9 and TRBJ2-3, with D perhaps TRBD1 or TRBD2 (5 bases each). Trimming took 3 bases from V and 6 from J, leaving 11 bases between them. The germline gives CDR1 SGDLS, CDR2 YYNGEE. The CDR3 runs 13 residues. The chain's CDR3 is CASSAWDADTQYF. The CDR3 DNA sequence: TGTGCCAGCAGCGCATGGGACGCGGATACGCAGTATTTT. Looking up the rest from reference TRBV9 and TRBJ2-3 gives the full variable domain: DSGVTQTPKHLITATGQRVTLRCSPRSGDLSVYWYQQSLDQGLQFLIQYYNGEERAKGNILERFSAQQFPDLHSELNLSSLELGDSALYFCASSAWDADTQYFGPGTRLTVL.